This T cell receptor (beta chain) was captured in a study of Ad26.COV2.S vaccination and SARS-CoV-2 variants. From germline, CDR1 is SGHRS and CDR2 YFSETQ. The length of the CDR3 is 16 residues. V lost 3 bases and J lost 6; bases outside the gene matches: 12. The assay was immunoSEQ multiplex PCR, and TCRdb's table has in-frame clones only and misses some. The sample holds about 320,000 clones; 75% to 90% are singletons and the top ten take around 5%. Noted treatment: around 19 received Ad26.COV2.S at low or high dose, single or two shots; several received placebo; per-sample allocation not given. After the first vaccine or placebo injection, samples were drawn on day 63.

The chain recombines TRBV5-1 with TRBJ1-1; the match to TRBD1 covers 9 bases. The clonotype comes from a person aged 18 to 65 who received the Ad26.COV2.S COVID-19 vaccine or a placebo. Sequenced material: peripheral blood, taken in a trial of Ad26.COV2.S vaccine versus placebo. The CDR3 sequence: CASSWMGTGYNSEAFF. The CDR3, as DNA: TGCGCCAGCAGCTGGATGGGGACAGGGTATAATTCTGAAGCTTTCTTT.